This T cell receptor (beta chain) was identified during a study of CD8+CD57+ T cells in acquired aplastic anemia. Profiles of TCR beta VDJ and CDR3 were generated from a genomic DNA template. TCRdb re-derived calls from the reads in MiXCR, one entry per CDR3 protein. The table shows just over 400,000 distinct CDR3 sequences, with 55% to 75% occurring only once. CDR1 SGDLS and CDR2 YYNGEE come from the germline V gene. This CDR3 region has 11 residues. A note on this clonotype: At one end, the junction sequence differs from germline, possibly due to a read error.

This chain joins TRBV9 and TRBJ2-7; D ambiguous. This clonotype was obtained from a human donor in good health, serving as a control. Sequencing was performed on sorted CD4+, CD8+, or CD8+CD57+ T cells (not recorded which) from PBMCs. Written as DNA, the CDR3 is TGCGCCAGCAGCCTCGGATACGTGAAGTACTTC. Amino acid sequence: CASSLGYVKYF. Full variable domain (remainder filled in from reference TRBV9 and TRBJ2-7): DSGVTQTPKHLITATGQRVTLRCSPRSGDLSVYWYQQSLDQGLQFLIQYYNGEERAKGNILERFSAQQFPDLHSELNLSSLELGDSALYFCASSLGYVKYFGPGTRLTVT.